One and the same sample provided the 28 T cell receptor beta chains below, sequenced in a study of Graves' ophthalmopathy and Graves' hyperthyroidism. For repertoire sequencing, the TCR beta CDR3 regions were amplified from RNA transcripts. A first-round RT-PCR used HTBI primers, followed by a second-round multiplex PCR. TCRdb fed the multiplex PCR reads into MiXCR, producing one record per CDR3 protein. The table shows hundreds of thousands of distinct CDR3 sequences, with about 38% occurring only once. What was sequenced was peripheral blood. The source of these receptors is an adult man with Graves' ophthalmopathy.

This chain connects TRBV10-3 to TRBJ2-2; perhaps TRBD2 as D (6 bases). V dropped 10 bases and J dropped 0 bases, with 15 bases sitting between them. CDR1 ENHRY and CDR2 SYGVKD come from the germline V gene. The CDR3 spans 15 residues. The CDR3 spells CASRRTTSNTGELFF. CDR3 bases: TGTGCCAGCCGGCGGACTACCTCGAACACCGGGGAGCTGTTTTTT.

As to this clonotype: A read error may be the cause here, since a much bigger clone is one base away. The chain combines TRBV2 with TRBJ1-3; D is ambiguous. Germline CDR1 SNHLY, CDR2 FYNNEI. The CDR3 consists of 14 residues. DNA of the CDR3: TGTGCCACCGGGTTGTCAGGCTCTGGAAGCACCATATATTTT. Protein: CATGLSGSGSTIYF.

This clonotype appeared once. Germline and junction disagree at one end, which may indicate a read error. The chain links TRBV24-1 to TRBJ1-2, with 10 bases lining up with TRBD1. From germline, CDR1 is KGHDR and CDR2 SFDVKD. This CDR3 region has 15 residues. CDR3 protein: CVTSERGGTGAGYTF. In DNA form, the CDR3 reads TGTGTCACCAGTGAACGAGGAGGGACAGGGGCTGGCTACACCTTC.

This clonotype was seen ten or more times. The gene calls are TRBV20-1 and TRBJ2-7, with TRBD1 as a possible D gene (6 bases). Trimming took 6 bases from V and 3 from J, leaving 9 bases between them. Germline assignment: CDR1 DFQATT and CDR2 SNEGSKA (reference sequence). The CDR3 loop spans 11 amino acids. Here the CDR3 reads CSAQTGYEQYF. The DNA of the CDR3 is TGCAGTGCACAGACAGGCTACGAGCAGTACTTC.

As to this clonotype: Possible read error: a much larger clone is one base away. The J gene is TRBJ2-7, the V gene TRBV2; D uncertain. Germline V gives CDR1 SNHLY, CDR2 FYNNEI. CDR3 length: 15 residues. This CDR3 reads CASTESPLSSHEQYF. CDR3 sequence (DNA): TGTGCCAGCACCGAGTCCCCCCTCAGCTCCCACGAGCAGTACTTC.

This clonotype was counted ten times or more. This rearrangement joins TRBV9 to TRBJ2-2; D assignment may be TRBD1 or TRBD2 (6 bases each). Looked up from germline, CDR1 is SGDLS and CDR2 is YYNGEE. Deletions cut 0 bases from V and 8 bases from J, with 14 bases between. The CDR3 loop spans 15 amino acids. CDR3 in amino acids: CASSVVGGGTGELFF. In DNA form, the CDR3 reads TGTGCCAGCAGCGTAGTAGGAGGGGGAACGGGGGAGCTGTTTTTT.

In this sample, this clonotype turned up a few times. This sequence joins TRBV20-1 and TRBJ1-1; 9 bases align to TRBD1. Trimming at V came to 0 bases and at J to 4 bases, leaving 6 bases not matched to a gene. CDR1 and CDR2 from the germline V gene are DFQATT and SNEGSKA (reference sequence). The CDR3 covers 15 residues. The CDR3 nucleotides read TGCAGTGCTAGAGACCCCACAGGGGGCAGCACTGAAGCTTTCTTT. It yields the protein CSARDPTGGSTEAFF.

In its sample, this clonotype was seen many times. J is TRBJ1-2 and V is TRBV14, with TRBD1 matching over 7 bases. Trimming took 4 bases from V and 6 from J; bases not matched to a gene: 5. Germline V gives CDR1 SGHDN, CDR2 FVKESK. This CDR3 contains 13 residues. The CDR3 is CASSRGQADGYTF. DNA of the CDR3: TGTGCCAGCAGCCGCGGACAGGCGGATGGCTACACCTTC.

Ten or more counts support this clonotype. The chain employs TRBV7-9 and TRBJ1-2, with D perhaps TRBD1 (5 bases). Trimming stripped 11 bases from V and 3 bases from J, with 13 bases between. In germline, CDR1 is SEHNR, CDR2 FQNEAQ (reference sequence). This CDR3 has 12 residues. The CDR3 DNA reads as TGTGCCGCGGGGGACCGATACTATGGCTACACCTTC. It yields the protein CAAGDRYYGYTF.

This clonotype has only one observation. A much larger clone differs from this one at a single base, so this may be a read error. The DNA of the CDR3 is TGTGCCAGCAGCTACAGGACCAAGAATGAAAAACTGTTTTTT. It codes for CASSYRTKNEKLFF. The chain recombines TRBV7-9 with TRBJ1-4; TRBD1 might be the D (5 bases). The germline V and J ends were trimmed by 4 bases and 5 bases, with 11 bases remaining between them. The CDR3 contains 14 residues. Germline V gene data show CDR1 as SEHNR and CDR2 as FQNEAQ (reference sequence).

The V call is TRBV25-1, the J call TRBJ2-2; weak D call: TRBD1 (5 bases). This CDR3 is built from 15 residues. Germline values: CDR1 MGHDK, CDR2 SYGVNS. V was cut by 9 bases and J by 6 bases, with 20 bases left in between. CDR3 protein: CASAPQELTAGELFF. The DNA of the CDR3 is TGTGCCAGTGCCCCCCAGGAACTGACAGCCGGGGAGCTGTTTTTT.

The chain links TRBV29-1 to TRBJ1-6; 10 bases line up with TRBD1. Looked up from germline, CDR1 is SQVTM and CDR2 is ANQGSEA. Unmatched junction bases numbered 1, after V lost 7 bases and J lost 7 bases. CDR3 length: 12 residues. CDR3 coding DNA: TGCAGCGCGGACAGGGGGAATTCACCCCTCCACTTT. Its protein product is CSADRGNSPLHF.

The V gene is TRBV7-1, the J gene TRBJ1-2; D remains unclear. TRBV7-1 is an ORF, and what it does is uncertain. The CDR3 is made up of 16 amino acids. The V and J ends lost 3 bases and 1 base respectively, with 15 bases between them. CDR3 sequence: CASSSWLAENNYGYTF. CDR3 DNA sequence: TGTGCCAGCAGCTCGTGGTTGGCAGAGAATAACTATGGCTACACCTTC.

This clonotype has a count of ten or more. The chain carries TRBV20-1 and TRBJ1-2; D gene uncertain. This CDR3 region has 13 residues. The germline V and J ends were trimmed by 1 base and 8 bases, with 14 bases remaining between them. Germline CDR1 is DFQATT and CDR2 is SNEGSKA (reference sequence). The CDR3 is CSARAYGLQGYTF. In DNA form, the CDR3 reads TGCAGTGCTAGAGCTTACGGGCTTCAGGGCTACACCTTC.

Note on this clonotype: Its ends do not fully match the called genes, so a read error is possible. The gene calls are TRBV7-2 and TRBJ2-7; 9 nucleotides agree with TRBD1. In germline, CDR1 is SGHTA, CDR2 FQGNSA. The length of the CDR3 is 15 residues. CDR3 nucleotides: TGTGCCAGCAGCTTAGAGGACAGGGGATACAATGAGCAGTTCTTT. Protein product: CASSLEDRGYNEQFF.

The V call is TRBV7-6, the J call TRBJ2-2; D is undetermined. This CDR3 region has 15 residues. The germline V gene encodes CDR1 SGHVS and CDR2 FNYEAQ. Deletions cut 1 base from V and 1 base from J, with 7 bases between. The CDR3 bases are TGTGCCAGCAGCTTAGGTCAGATGAACACCGGGGAGCTGTTTTTT. Translating it yields CASSLGQMNTGELFF.

This clonotype was found many times. This chain connects TRBV5-1 to TRBJ2-7; D is uncertain. The CDR3 extends over 14 amino acids. Germline loops: CDR1 SGHRS, CDR2 YFSETQ. V lost 4 bases, J lost 3 bases, and 14 bases lay in between. The DNA of the CDR3 is TGCGCCAGCAGCCTCGATGGTCCTTACTACGAGCAGTACTTC. The encoded protein is CASSLDGPYYEQYF.

The sample holds many counts of this clonotype. The chain is built from TRBV5-1 and TRBJ2-7, with D perhaps TRBD1 or TRBD2 (5 bases each). Per the germline V gene, CDR1 is SGHRS and CDR2 is YFSETQ. The CDR3 covers 13 residues. Trimming cost V 1 base and J 6 bases, with 11 bases left between them. CDR3 sequence (DNA): TGCGCCAGCAGCTTGAACCTCGGGACCGAGCAGTACTTC. Its translation is CASSLNLGTEQYF.

This clonotype was seen a few times. The J gene is TRBJ2-5, the V gene TRBV3-1, with 8 nucleotides matching TRBD1. The CDR3 sequence is 16 residues long. Losses at the gene ends were 3 bases for V and 6 bases for J; bases not matched to a gene: 12. Germline V gene lookup returns CDR1 LGHDT and CDR2 YNNKEL (reference sequence). The CDR3 region is CASSHRQGTRLKTQYF. CDR3 nucleotide sequence: TGTGCCAGCAGCCACAGACAGGGGACACGTTTAAAGACCCAGTACTTC.

A few counts support this clonotype. V usage is TRBV5-1 and J usage is TRBJ1-1, with D uncertain. The CDR3 is 13 amino acids. Germline lookup yields CDR1 SGHRS and CDR2 YFSETQ. The germline V and J ends were trimmed by 0 bases and 4 bases, with 7 bases remaining between them. This chain's CDR3 is CASSLGYSTEAFF. CDR3 nucleotide sequence: TGCGCCAGCAGCTTGGGATATAGCACTGAAGCTTTCTTT.

Ten or more counts support this clonotype. The rearrangement uses TRBV10-3 and TRBJ1-2; TRBD1 agrees at 10 bases. Germline lookup yields CDR1 ENHRY and CDR2 SYGVKD. The CDR3 covers 16 residues. The ends lost 2 bases at V and 6 bases at J; junction bases unmatched: 9. DNA of the CDR3: TGTGCCATCAGTGAGCGAGGGACAGGGGAATCGCATGGCTACACCTTC. Protein product: CAISERGTGESHGYTF.

This clonotype has a count of ten or more. The V call is TRBV7-9, the J call TRBJ1-5; 8 nucleotides agree with TRBD1. CDR3 length equals 17 residues. Losses at the gene ends were 5 bases for V and 2 bases for J; bases not matched to a gene: 11. The germline gives CDR1 SEHNR, CDR2 FQNEAQ (reference sequence). The CDR3 region has the DNA TGTGCCAGCAGCGCTCTGCAGGGGGCGCATGGCAATCAGCCCCAGCATTTT. It specifies CASSALQGAHGNQPQHF.

Comment on this clonotype: A read error may explain this, as a much larger clone is one base away. This chain connects TRBV10-3 to TRBJ1-2; no firm D call. The CDR3 runs to 14 residues. V dropped 3 bases and J dropped 9 bases, with 17 bases sitting between them. Per the germline V gene, CDR1 is ENHRY and CDR2 is SYGVKD. The CDR3 protein is CAISDLGPSNSYTF. CDR3 bases: TGTGCCATCAGTGACCTGGGTCCTTCTAATAGCTACACCTTC.

This clonotype was recorded a few times. V usage is TRBV2 and J usage is TRBJ2-7, with 9 bases that match TRBD2. The germline V gene encodes CDR1 SNHLY and CDR2 FYNNEI. J gave up 5 bases and V 2 bases, and 10 bases lay outside the gene matches. CDR3 length: 16 residues. CDR3 amino acids: CASSERGGRARNEQYF. In nucleotides, the CDR3 is TGTGCCAGCAGTGAACGGGGCGGGAGGGCCAGGAACGAGCAGTACTTC.

V gene TRBV6-5 combines with J gene TRBJ1-6; D is unresolved. V lost 0 bases, J lost 8 bases, and 11 bases lay in between. Germline V CDR1 and CDR2: MNHEY, SVGAGI. This CDR3 has 15 amino acids. The CDR3 reads CASSYSKPNHSPLHF. In nucleotides, the CDR3 is TGTGCCAGCAGTTACTCGAAGCCCAATCATTCACCCCTCCACTTT.

Remarks on this clonotype: A much larger clone sits a single nucleotide away, making a read error possible. The chain links TRBV20-1 to TRBJ1-2, with D perhaps matching TRBD1 (5 bases). Germline V gene lookup returns CDR1 DFQATT and CDR2 SNEGSKA (reference sequence). CDR3 length: 12 amino acids. With 5 bases removed from V and 4 bases from J, the gap between germline ends came to 11 bases. This CDR3 is CSARGSRYGYTF. Here the CDR3 DNA reads TGCAGTGCTCGGGGCAGCCGCTATGGCTACACCTTC.

This clonotype was seen once. The V gene is TRBV11-1, the J gene TRBJ2-7, with D perhaps TRBD1 (5 bases). The DNA end is more similar to TRBJ2-1, so the J call may be wrong. The length of the CDR3 is 13 residues. From germline, CDR1 is SGHAT and CDR2 FQDESV (reference sequence). The CDR3: CASSLDRLDEQFF. The CDR3 DNA follows: TGTGCCAGCAGCTTAGACAGGTTGGATGAGCAGTTCTTC.

The J gene is TRBJ1-4, the V gene TRBV24-1; no clear D gene. The CDR3 has 13 residues. Germline CDR1 KGHDR, CDR2 SFDVKD. Trimming cost V 12 bases and J 8 bases, with 18 bases left between them. The CDR3 sequence: CAWSVRLGEKLFF. The CDR3 DNA reads TGTGCCTGGAGTGTTCGGTTAGGCGAAAAACTGTTTTTT.